This T cell receptor (beta chain) was recovered during a study of graft-versus-host responses after intestinal transplantation. Study background: Every one of the recipients received anti-thymocyte globulin induction and afterwards took tacrolimus and steroids for around three years.

With respect to this clone: Antigen specificity is unknown.

Study-wide results and caveats: GvH clones were identified in recipient marrow, with some first appearing in ileum or blood.

Germline assignment: CDR1 SNHLY and CDR2 FYNNEI. The CDR3 has 15 amino acids. Trimming took off 7 bases at V and 1 base at J, with 16 bases between the two ends. Here immunoSEQ multiplex PCR was the method, and the copy in TCRdb shows in-frame clones only, minus some. The data show under 140,000 clones, just over 90% seen once. This TCR came from a human donor who received an intestinal transplant. The sample was unstimulated CD8+ T cells sorted from spleen or lymph node cells, taken before intestinal transplant. This chain uses TRBV2 with TRBJ1-2, with D perhaps matching TRBD1 (6 bases). The CDR3 sequence: CASTSSRGYNYGYTF. As DNA, the CDR3 is TGTGCCAGCACCTCCAGCAGGGGATATAACTATGGCTACACCTTC.